This T cell receptor (beta chain) was captured in a study of response to subunit inactivated influenza vaccine (dated by TCRdb to between 2018 and 2020). Notes on the research overall: Deep quantitative T cell receptor repertoire profiling was used in the study to track responses to a trivalent subunit inactivated influenza vaccine. The full study reports these points: It was suggested by the authors that each seasonal influenza vaccination may recruit only a limited number of new T cells.

About this clonotype itself: Its antigen has not been determined. Base qualities are not provided; no much larger clone lies one nucleotide away.

The method was RT-PCR. The sequencer was an Illumina HiSeq 2500. Using fastp at Q25 and MiXCR, TCRdb reprocessed the public reads and kept productive beta chains. Identical CDR3 proteins give one entry, which carries the most common genes and DNA. Counted in this sample were hundreds of thousands of distinct CDR3 sequences; about 25% of them appeared once. Under 2.5% of the sample comes from the top ten. The CDR3 runs 15 amino acids, cysteine and phenylalanine included. Left in the record is the CDR3 DNA by itself, 45 bases read in frame from the first base. The CDR1 and CDR2 encoded by the germline V gene (reference sequence) are DFQATT and SNEGSKA. Relative to germline, V is missing 6 bases and J is missing 9 bases, with 12 bases of the junction outside any gene match.

The material was CD4+ T cells sorted from PBMCs, obtained 4 to 6 days after vaccination. The TCR sequence derives from a man aged 45-65 years who received an inactivated influenza vaccine. Donor details come from another sample of the same person, matched by shared clones. The rearrangement joined TRBV20-1 to TRBJ2-7; TRBD2 aligns with 15 central bases. The CDR3 reads CSAPPGLAGGTGQYF. In nucleotides, the sequence is TGCAGTGCCCCCCCCGGACTAGCGGGGGGGACGGGGCAGTACTTC.